This T cell receptor (beta chain) came from a study of blood T cell repertoires in COVID-19. Background on the study: Some COVID-19 samples were acute and others convalescent; all came from the United States, Italy and Spain. PBMCs, B-cell-depleted T cells, or T cells were the source of the cDNA or gDNA that made up the material.

How the authors handled the data: Reference gene primer amplification in the assay estimated nucleated cell counts. Measured with immunoSEQ multiplex PCR; TCRdb has only the in-frame clones, and not every one. The DNA gave D and trimming, while V, J and clone size come from that table. The table shows approximately 100,000 clones, with around nine tenths occurring only once. CDR3 length: 16 amino acids. Trimming at V came to 0 bases and at J to 2 bases, leaving 5 bases not matched to a gene. Germline V lookup: CDR1 SGHNT, CDR2 YYREEE (reference sequence). Sequencing was performed on peripheral blood. The rearrangement links TRBV5-4 to TRBJ2-3; TRBD1 agrees at 8 bases. This clonotype was obtained from a man aged 45-65 years in a cohort sampled during active COVID-19. CDR3 sequence reads: CASSLAATGATDTQYF. In DNA form, the CDR3 reads TGTGCCAGCAGCTTGGCAGCGACAGGGGCCACAGATACGCAGTATTTT.